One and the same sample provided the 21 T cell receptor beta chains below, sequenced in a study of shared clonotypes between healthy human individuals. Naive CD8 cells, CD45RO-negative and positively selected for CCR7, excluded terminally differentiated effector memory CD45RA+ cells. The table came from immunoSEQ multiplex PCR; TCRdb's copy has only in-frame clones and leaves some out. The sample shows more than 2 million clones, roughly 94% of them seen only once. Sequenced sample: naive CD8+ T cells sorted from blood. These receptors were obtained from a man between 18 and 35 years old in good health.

The CDR3 sequence is CASSPAAGGAYNEQFF. The DNA for the CDR3 is TGTGCCAGCAGCCCGGCGGCAGGGGGGGCCTACAATGAGCAGTTCTTC. The rearrangement links TRBV11-2 to TRBJ2-1; TRBD1 or TRBD2 may be the D gene (7 bases each). Germline lookup yields CDR1 SGHAT and CDR2 FQNNGV. V gave up 5 bases and J gave up 2 bases, with 16 bases separating them. The CDR3 spans 16 residues.

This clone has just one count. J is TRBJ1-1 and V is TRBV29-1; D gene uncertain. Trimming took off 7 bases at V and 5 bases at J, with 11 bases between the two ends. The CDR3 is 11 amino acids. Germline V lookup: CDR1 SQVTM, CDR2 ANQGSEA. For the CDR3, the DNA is TGCAGCGCCCTCGATCATACTGAAGCTTTCTTT. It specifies CSALDHTEAFF.

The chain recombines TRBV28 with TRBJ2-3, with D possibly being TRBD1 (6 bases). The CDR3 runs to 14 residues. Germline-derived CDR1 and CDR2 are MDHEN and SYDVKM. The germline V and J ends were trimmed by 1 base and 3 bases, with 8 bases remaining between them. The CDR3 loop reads CASSLSDSTDTQYF. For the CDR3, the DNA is TGTGCCAGCAGTTTATCGGACAGTACAGATACGCAGTATTTT. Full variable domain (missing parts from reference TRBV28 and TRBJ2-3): DVKVTQSSRYLVKRTGEKVFLECVQDMDHENMFWYRQDPGLGLRLIYFSYDVKMKEKGDIPEGYSVSREKKERFSLILESASTNQTSMYLCASSLSDSTDTQYFGPGTRLTVL.

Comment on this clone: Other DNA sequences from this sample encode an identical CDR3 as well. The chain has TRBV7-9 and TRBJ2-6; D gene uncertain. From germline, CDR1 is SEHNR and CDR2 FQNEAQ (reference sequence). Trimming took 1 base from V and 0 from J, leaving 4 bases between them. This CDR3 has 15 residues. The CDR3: CASSLVDSGANVLTF. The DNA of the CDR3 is TGTGCCAGCAGCTTAGTCGACTCTGGGGCCAACGTCCTGACTTTC.

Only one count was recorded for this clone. CDR3 DNA sequence: TGTGCCAGCAGCTTAGAGGCAGGAGCGGGTGAAGCTTTCTTT. Its translation: CASSLEAGAGEAFF. The V and J genes are TRBV11-2 and TRBJ1-1; D gene uncertain. Per germline, CDR1 SGHAT and CDR2 FQNNGV. Trimming took off 0 bases at V and 7 bases at J, with 12 bases between the two ends. The CDR3 consists of 14 residues.

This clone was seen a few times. CDR3 sequence (DNA): TGCGCCAGCAGTGCGGGACTAGCGGCCGGGGAGCTGTTTTTT. Protein sequence: CASSAGLAAGELFF. This chain links TRBV10-1 with TRBJ2-2; 11 bases fit TRBD2. This CDR3 comprises 14 residues. Looked up from germline, CDR1 is WNHNN and CDR2 is SYGVQD (reference sequence). V lost 4 bases to trimming and J lost 6 bases; unmatched junction nucleotides: 1.

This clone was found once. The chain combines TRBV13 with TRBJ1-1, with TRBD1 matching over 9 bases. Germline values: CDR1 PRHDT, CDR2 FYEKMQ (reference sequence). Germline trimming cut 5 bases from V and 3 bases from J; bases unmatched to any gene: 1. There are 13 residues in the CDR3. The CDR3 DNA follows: TGTGCCAGCAGCCGGACAGGGGACACTGAAGCTTTCTTT. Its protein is CASSRTGDTEAFF.

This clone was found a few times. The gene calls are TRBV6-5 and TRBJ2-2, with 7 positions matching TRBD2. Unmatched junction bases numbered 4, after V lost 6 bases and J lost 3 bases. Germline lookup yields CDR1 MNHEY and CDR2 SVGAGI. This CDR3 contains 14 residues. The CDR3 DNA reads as TGTGCCAGCAGGTGGGAGGGCTACACCGGGGAGCTGTTTTTT. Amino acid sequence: CASRWEGYTGELFF.

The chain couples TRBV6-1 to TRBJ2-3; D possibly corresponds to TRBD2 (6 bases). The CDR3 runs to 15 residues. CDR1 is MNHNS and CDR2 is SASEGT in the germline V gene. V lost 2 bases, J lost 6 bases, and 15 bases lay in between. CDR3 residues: CASSESSGPYDTQYF. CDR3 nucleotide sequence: TGTGCCAGCAGTGAATCGAGCGGGCCGTATGATACGCAGTATTTT.

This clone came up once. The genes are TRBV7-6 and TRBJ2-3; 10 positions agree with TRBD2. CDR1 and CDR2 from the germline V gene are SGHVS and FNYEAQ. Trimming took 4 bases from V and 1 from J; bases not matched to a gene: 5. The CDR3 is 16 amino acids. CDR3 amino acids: CASSSTSGYGTDTQYF. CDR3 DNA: TGTGCCAGCAGCTCGACTAGCGGGTATGGCACAGATACGCAGTATTTT.

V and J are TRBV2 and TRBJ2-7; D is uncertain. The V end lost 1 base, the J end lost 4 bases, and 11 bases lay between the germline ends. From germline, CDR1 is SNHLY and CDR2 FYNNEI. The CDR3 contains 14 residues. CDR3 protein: CASSEGSEFYEQYF. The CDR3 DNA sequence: TGTGCCAGCAGTGAAGGAAGCGAGTTTTACGAGCAGTACTTC.

CDR3 loop: CASSSSPLGGPHEQYF. The CDR3 region has the DNA TGTGCCAGCAGTTCATCACCCCTTGGAGGTCCCCACGAGCAGTACTTC. The chain carries TRBV27 and TRBJ2-7; D perhaps matches TRBD2 (5 bases). The V and J ends lost 4 bases and 5 bases respectively, with 21 bases between them. The CDR3 consists of 16 residues. Germline V gene sequence: CDR1 MNHEY, CDR2 SMNVEV (reference sequence).

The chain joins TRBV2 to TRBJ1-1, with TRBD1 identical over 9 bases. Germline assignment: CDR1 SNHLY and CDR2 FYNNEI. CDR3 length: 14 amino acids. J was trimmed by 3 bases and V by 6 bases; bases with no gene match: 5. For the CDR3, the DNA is TGTGCCAGCAGGGGACAGGGAAGGGACACTGAAGCTTTCTTT. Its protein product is CASRGQGRDTEAFF.

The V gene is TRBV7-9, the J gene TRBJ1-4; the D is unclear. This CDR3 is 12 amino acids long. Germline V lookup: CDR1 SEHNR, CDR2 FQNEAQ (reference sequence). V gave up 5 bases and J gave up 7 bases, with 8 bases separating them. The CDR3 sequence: CASSLTIEKLFF. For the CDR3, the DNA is TGTGCCAGCAGCCTCACCATTGAAAAACTGTTTTTT.

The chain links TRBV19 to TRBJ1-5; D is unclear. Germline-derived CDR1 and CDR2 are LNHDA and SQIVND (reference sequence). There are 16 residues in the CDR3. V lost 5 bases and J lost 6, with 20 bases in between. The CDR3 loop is CASSPREGEGGQPQHF. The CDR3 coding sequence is TGTGCCAGTAGTCCAAGAGAGGGTGAGGGAGGTCAGCCCCAGCATTTT.

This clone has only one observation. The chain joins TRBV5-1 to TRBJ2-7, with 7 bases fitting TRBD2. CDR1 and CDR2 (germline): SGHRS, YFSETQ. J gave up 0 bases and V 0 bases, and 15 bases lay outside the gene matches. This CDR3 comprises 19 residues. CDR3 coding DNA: TGCGCCAGCAGCTTGGCCCCCGGGGGGTACGAGCCCGGCTCCTACGAGCAGTACTTC. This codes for CASSLAPGGYEPGSYEQYF.

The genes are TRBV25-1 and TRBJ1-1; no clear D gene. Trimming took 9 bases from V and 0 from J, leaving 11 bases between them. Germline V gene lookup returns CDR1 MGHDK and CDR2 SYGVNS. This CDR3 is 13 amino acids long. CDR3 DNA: TGTGCCAGTTCTCCAACCATGAACACTGAAGCTTTCTTT. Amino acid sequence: CASSPTMNTEAFF.

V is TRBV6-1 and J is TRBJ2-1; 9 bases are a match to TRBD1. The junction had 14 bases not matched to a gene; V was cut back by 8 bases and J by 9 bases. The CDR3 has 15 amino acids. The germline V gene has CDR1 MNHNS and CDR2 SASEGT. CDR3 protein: CASLSRTGEFGEQFF. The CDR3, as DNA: TGTGCCAGCCTAAGTCGGACAGGGGAATTTGGTGAGCAGTTCTTC.

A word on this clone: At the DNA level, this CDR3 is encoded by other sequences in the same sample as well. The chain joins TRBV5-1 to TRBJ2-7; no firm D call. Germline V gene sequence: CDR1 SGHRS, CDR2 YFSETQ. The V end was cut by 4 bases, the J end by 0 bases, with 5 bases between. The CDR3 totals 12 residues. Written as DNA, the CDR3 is TGCGCCAGCAGCGGAGACTCCTACGAGCAGTACTTC. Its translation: CASSGDSYEQYF.

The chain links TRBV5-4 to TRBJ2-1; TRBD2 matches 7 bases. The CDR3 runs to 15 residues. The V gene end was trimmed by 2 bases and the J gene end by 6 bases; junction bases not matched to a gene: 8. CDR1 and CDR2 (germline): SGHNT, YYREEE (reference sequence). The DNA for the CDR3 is TGTGCCAGCAGCTTCGGCGGGAGCGGGCGCAATGAGCAGTTCTTC. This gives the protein CASSFGGSGRNEQFF.

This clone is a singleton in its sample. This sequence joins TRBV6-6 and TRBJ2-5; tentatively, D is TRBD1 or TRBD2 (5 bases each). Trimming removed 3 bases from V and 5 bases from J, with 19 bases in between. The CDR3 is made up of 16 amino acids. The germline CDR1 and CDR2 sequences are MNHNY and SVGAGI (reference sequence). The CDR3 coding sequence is TGTGCCAGCAGTTATCTTCGGTGGGGGTCGGAGGAGACCCAGTACTTC. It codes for CASSYLRWGSEETQYF.